This passage covers 30 T cell receptor beta chains from one sample sequenced in a study of patients and donors after allogeneic stem cell transplantation. Using its own MiXCR run on the RT-PCR reads, TCRdb lists one record per CDR3 protein. The sample includes roughly 960,000 distinct CDR3 sequences, roughly 18% seen only once; the top ten take roughly 6%. Sequenced material: blood, either unsorted or a sorted T cell fraction (not recorded which). These receptor sequences come from a human donor who was either an allogeneic HSCT recipient or a stem cell or donor lymphocyte infusion donor (not recorded which). It is not recorded whose cells these are; they may come from a transplant donor.

This clonotype showed up just a few times. This chain links TRBV10-3 with TRBJ2-5, with 9 bases lining up with TRBD1. This CDR3 has 16 residues. With 6 bases clipped from V and 7 bases from J, the junction kept 15 bases outside the gene matches. CDR1 ENHRY and CDR2 SYGVKD come from the germline V gene. CDR3 loop: CAISRDGGTGLGTQYF. The CDR3 DNA sequence: TGTGCCATCAGCCGAGACGGGGGGACAGGGCTTGGGACCCAGTACTTC.

This clonotype was seen ten or more times. This chain links TRBV20-1 with TRBJ2-3; D remains unclear. Germline V gene data show CDR1 as DFQATT and CDR2 as SNEGSKA (reference sequence). V was clipped by 1 base and J by 4 bases, with 15 bases between them. The CDR3 length is 15 residues. DNA of the CDR3: TGCAGTGCTAGAGCGCCGGGCTCCGGGCCAGATACGCAGTATTTT. It yields the protein CSARAPGSGPDTQYF.

This clonotype has at least ten counts. The chain couples TRBV4-3 to TRBJ1-1; D might be TRBD1 (6 bases). With 1 base removed from V and 4 bases from J, the gap between germline ends came to 10 bases. The CDR3 has 14 amino acids. CDR1 is LGHNA and CDR2 is YSLEER in the germline V gene. The CDR3 is CASSQGGATTEAFF. DNA for the CDR3: TGCGCCAGCAGCCAAGGGGGGGCGACCACTGAAGCTTTCTTT.

This chain connects TRBV4-3 to TRBJ1-1; the D is unclear. Germline V gene sequence: CDR1 LGHNA, CDR2 YSLEER. This CDR3 region has 16 residues. The germline V and J ends were trimmed by 4 bases and 2 bases, with 17 bases remaining between them. CDR3: CASSPSHPGLNTEAFF. Written as DNA, the CDR3 is TGCGCCAGCAGCCCTAGCCACCCGGGTTTAAACACTGAAGCTTTCTTT.

This clonotype has a handful of counts. This chain connects TRBV11-1 to TRBJ2-2, with 9 bases fitting TRBD1. The length of the CDR3 is 18 residues. Trimming removed 3 bases from V and 4 bases from J; junction bases left unmatched: 12. Germline loops: CDR1 SGHAT, CDR2 FQDESV (reference sequence). The CDR3 region is CASSLDRGFSGVTGELFF. DNA for the CDR3: TGTGCCAGCAGCTTGGACAGGGGCTTCAGTGGGGTCACCGGGGAGCTGTTTTTT.

The rearrangement joins TRBV10-3 to TRBJ2-7; possibly TRBD2 for D (6 bases). The V and J ends lost 6 bases and 2 bases respectively, with 8 bases between them. This CDR3 region has 12 residues. The germline CDR1 and CDR2 sequences are ENHRY and SYGVKD. The CDR3 loop is CAIRTSAYEQYF. As DNA, the CDR3 is TGTGCCATCAGGACTAGTGCCTACGAGCAGTACTTC.

This clonotype appeared a few times. The rearrangement joins TRBV20-1 to TRBJ1-1, with D tentatively TRBD1 (6 bases). The CDR3 sequence is 14 residues long. Germline V gives CDR1 DFQATT, CDR2 SNEGSKA (reference sequence). With 3 bases removed from V and 2 bases from J, the gap between germline ends came to 13 bases. The CDR3 here is CSASFPDRNTEAFF. In DNA, the CDR3 is TGCAGTGCTAGTTTCCCGGACAGAAACACTGAAGCTTTCTTT.

This clonotype appeared a few times. The chain links TRBV27 to TRBJ2-7; possible D gene TRBD1, 6 bases. V shed 3 bases and J shed 4 bases, with 16 bases lying between them. Germline values: CDR1 MNHEY, CDR2 SMNVEV (reference sequence). There are 15 residues in the CDR3. The CDR3 DNA reads as TGTGCCAGCAGTTTGCTACAGGGTTTTAGGTACGAGCAGTACTTC. It encodes CASSLLQGFRYEQYF.

V is TRBV27 and J is TRBJ2-7; D may be TRBD2 (5 bases). The V end lost 2 bases, the J end lost 3 bases, and 17 bases lay between the germline ends. Germline loops: CDR1 MNHEY, CDR2 SMNVEV (reference sequence). CDR3 length: 16 residues. The DNA of the CDR3 is TGTGCCAGCAGTTTAGGGTCCGGGATTCTCAACTACGAGCAGTACTTC. It codes for CASSLGSGILNYEQYF.

This chain joins TRBV4-1 and TRBJ2-2, with 10 nucleotides matching TRBD2. The length of the CDR3 is 15 residues. CDR1 is MGHRA, CDR2 YSYEKL, per germline. The V segment lost 4 bases and the J segment 7 bases; nucleotides outside the gene matches: 6. The CDR3 DNA reads TGCGCCAGCAGCCTTACTAGCGGGATGTTCGGGGAGCTGTTTTTT. Residues: CASSLTSGMFGELFF.

The rearrangement links TRBV4-2 to TRBJ2-1, with D possibly TRBD2 on 6 matching bases. This CDR3 is 14 amino acids long. V shed 0 bases and J shed 8 bases, with 11 bases lying between them. The V gene's germline CDR1 is LGHNA and CDR2 YNFKEQ. The CDR3, as DNA: TGTGCCAGCAGCCAAGATCTAGGGGACTATGAGCAGTTCTTC. Encoded protein: CASSQDLGDYEQFF.

The chain links TRBV12-3 or TRBV12-4 to TRBJ2-1; 7 bases agree with TRBD1. CDR3 length equals 12 residues. Trimming cost V 6 bases and J 9 bases; bases outside gene matches: 5. CDR3 DNA: TGTGCCAGCAGCAGACAGGGTTTTGAGCAGTTCTTC. Protein product: CASSRQGFEQFF.

This rearrangement joins TRBV6-2 or TRBV6-3 to TRBJ1-5; D perhaps matches TRBD1 (5 bases). Trimming left V 7 bases short and J 6 bases short, with 10 bases between. Germline V gene data show CDR1 as MNHEY and CDR2 as SVGEGT. There are 12 residues in the CDR3. The CDR3 here is CASMRRGQPQHF. The CDR3 coding sequence is TGTGCCAGCATGAGGAGGGGTCAGCCCCAGCATTTT.

In its sample, this clonotype was seen a few times. V gene TRBV6-1 combines with J gene TRBJ2-1, with TRBD2 matching over 9 bases. The CDR3 runs 14 residues. Looked up from germline, CDR1 is MNHNS and CDR2 is SASEGT. With V trimmed by 4 bases and J by 4 bases, 2 bases remained unmatched. The CDR3 reads CASSGSGRYNEQFF. CDR3 DNA sequence: TGTGCCAGCAGTGGCAGCGGGAGGTACAATGAGCAGTTCTTC.

Concerning this clonotype: Being one base from a much bigger clone, this may be a read error. The chain links TRBV12-3 or TRBV12-4 to TRBJ1-5, with 8 positions matching TRBD1. CDR3 length: 13 residues. V was pared by 10 bases and J by 3 bases, with 5 bases of the junction left unmatched. In DNA, the CDR3 is TGTGCCACCAGGGGGCTCGACAATCAGCCCCAGCATTTT. Its translation: CATRGLDNQPQHF.

In its sample, this clonotype was seen many times. The J gene is TRBJ1-1, the V gene TRBV5-1, with D possibly matching TRBD1 (5 bases). The V end lost 4 bases, the J end lost 6 bases, and 16 bases lay between the germline ends. The germline gives CDR1 SGHRS, CDR2 YFSETQ. This CDR3 is 14 amino acids long. The CDR3 protein is CASSPLGTGPEAFF. For the CDR3, the DNA is TGCGCCAGCAGCCCACTCGGGACGGGCCCTGAAGCTTTCTTT.

In its sample, this clonotype was seen many times. The V call is TRBV6-4, the J call TRBJ2-3, with D tentatively TRBD1 or TRBD2 (6 bases each). This CDR3 is built from 15 residues. The ends were cut back, 0 bases at V and 4 bases at J, with 11 bases in the middle. CDR1 is MRHNA, CDR2 SNTAGT, per germline. The CDR3 region is CASSDSPGGPDTQYF. CDR3 DNA: TGTGCCAGCAGTGACTCCCCTGGGGGGCCAGATACGCAGTATTTT.

The chain links TRBV5-1 to TRBJ2-3; 7 bases agree with TRBD2. In germline, CDR1 is SGHRS, CDR2 YFSETQ. The CDR3 contains 17 residues. V lost 0 bases to trimming and J lost 1 base; unmatched junction nucleotides: 8. CDR3 nucleotide sequence: TGCGCCAGCAGCTTGGAAAGAACTAGCGAGGGCACAGATACGCAGTATTTT. Translating it yields CASSLERTSEGTDTQYF.

In its sample, this clonotype was seen a few times. The chain uses TRBV6-1 and TRBJ2-1, with TRBD2 matching 9 bases. The CDR3 loop spans 14 amino acids. From germline, CDR1 is MNHNS and CDR2 SASEGT. Trimming at V came to 9 bases and at J to 9 bases, leaving 12 bases not matched to a gene. Here the CDR3 DNA reads TGTGCCAGTGGGGGGGCTAGCGGGGTCAGTGAGCAGTTCTTC. Protein product: CASGGASGVSEQFF.

The table lists this clonotype with a few counts. The V gene is TRBV27, the J gene TRBJ2-7, with D perhaps being TRBD1 or TRBD2 (7 bases each). The CDR3 runs to 15 residues. V gave up 3 bases and J gave up 4 bases, with 16 bases separating them. CDR1 is MNHEY, CDR2 SMNVEV, per germline (reference sequence). The CDR3 loop is CASSLAQGGNYEQYF. The DNA of the CDR3 is TGTGCCAGCAGTTTGGCCCAGGGGGGGAATTACGAGCAGTACTTC.

The chain recombines TRBV20-1 with TRBJ1-6; no definite D call. Germline values: CDR1 DFQATT, CDR2 SNEGSKA (reference sequence). This CDR3 has 14 residues. Trimming removed 5 bases from V and 6 bases from J, with 14 bases in between. CDR3 sequence: CSASREASNSPLHF. CDR3 nucleotide sequence: TGCAGTGCTTCCCGGGAGGCATCTAATTCACCCCTCCACTTT.

This clonotype has a count of ten or more. The chain employs TRBV12-3 or TRBV12-4 and TRBJ1-6; D gene uncertain. The V gene lost 10 bases and the J gene lost 6 bases, with 7 bases spanning the gap. This CDR3 is 11 amino acids long. The CDR3 sequence: CATSRNSPLHF. CDR3 in DNA: TGTGCCACCTCCCGTAATTCACCCCTCCACTTT.

The chain has TRBV5-5 and TRBJ2-2, with 7 nucleotides matching TRBD1. The CDR3 runs to 18 residues. The junction had 10 bases not matched to a gene; V was cut back by 0 bases and J by 2 bases. CDR1 is SGHKS and CDR2 is YYEKEE in the germline V gene (reference sequence). The CDR3 is CASSLGVQGGGNTGELFF. In nucleotides, the CDR3 is TGTGCCAGCAGCTTGGGGGTCCAAGGGGGCGGTAACACCGGGGAGCTGTTTTTT.

J is TRBJ2-5 and V is TRBV2; TRBD2 agrees at 15 bases. Per the germline V gene, CDR1 is SNHLY and CDR2 is FYNNEI. This CDR3 is 17 amino acids long. The V gene end was trimmed by 8 bases and the J gene end by 5 bases; junction bases not matched to a gene: 12. CDR3 loop: CASRAWTSGGAGETQYF. DNA for the CDR3: TGTGCCAGCCGGGCTTGGACTAGCGGGGGGGCGGGGGAGACCCAGTACTTC.

This sequence joins TRBV25-1 and TRBJ2-3; 9 bases line up with TRBD2. With 5 bases clipped from V and 1 base from J, the junction kept 4 bases outside the gene matches. The CDR3 totals 15 residues. Germline values: CDR1 MGHDK, CDR2 SYGVNS. CDR3 nucleotide sequence: TGTGCCAGCAGTCGGAGCGGGGGGCGCACAGATACGCAGTATTTT. It is translated as CASSRSGGRTDTQYF.

This clonotype came up a few times. The V and J genes are TRBV6-1 and TRBJ2-7; 8 nucleotides align to TRBD1. Trimming cost V 5 bases and J 3 bases; bases outside gene matches: 12. The germline V gene has CDR1 MNHNS and CDR2 SASEGT. The CDR3 spans 16 residues. The CDR3 DNA reads TGTGCCAGCAGTCGTGGGGACGACAGGGGCGGCTACGAGCAGTACTTC. Its protein product is CASSRGDDRGGYEQYF.

V gene TRBV5-6 combines with J gene TRBJ2-2, with 11 bases lining up with TRBD2. The CDR3 is 16 residues long. Germline V lookup: CDR1 SGHDT, CDR2 YYEEEE. Unmatched junction bases numbered 8, after V lost 3 bases and J lost 7 bases. DNA for the CDR3: TGTGCCAGCAGCTCTAGCGGGAGGCCGGGAGGCGGGGAGCTGTTTTTT. Encoded protein: CASSSSGRPGGGELFF.

This clonotype was recorded many times. The chain combines TRBV5-4 with TRBJ1-1; D gene uncertain. Trimming shortened V by 3 bases and J by 1 base, and 10 bases separated the two germline ends. CDR3 length: 14 amino acids. Germline CDR1 is SGHNT and CDR2 is YYREEE (reference sequence). CDR3 loop: CASSSPAANTEAFF. The CDR3, as DNA: TGTGCCAGCAGCTCGCCCGCAGCGAACACTGAAGCTTTCTTT.

The rearrangement links TRBV20-1 to TRBJ2-3; 8 bases are a match to TRBD2. The CDR3 is 15 residues long. Per the germline V gene, CDR1 is DFQATT and CDR2 is SNEGSKA (reference sequence). Trimming removed 3 bases from V and 4 bases from J; junction bases left unmatched: 9. DNA for the CDR3: TGCAGTGCTAGTACCGGGAGGGCCGGCGCAGATACGCAGTATTTT. It codes for CSASTGRAGADTQYF.

The rearrangement joins TRBV7-3 to TRBJ2-3; D is perhaps TRBD1 (6 bases). Trimming pared 6 bases from V and 1 base from J, leaving 17 bases between. Germline V CDR1 and CDR2: SGHTA, FQGTGA. The CDR3 covers 16 residues. The CDR3 DNA reads as TGTGCCAGCAGTCTAGGGAAGGGACACCGCACAGATACGCAGTATTTT. This translates into CASSLGKGHRTDTQYF.